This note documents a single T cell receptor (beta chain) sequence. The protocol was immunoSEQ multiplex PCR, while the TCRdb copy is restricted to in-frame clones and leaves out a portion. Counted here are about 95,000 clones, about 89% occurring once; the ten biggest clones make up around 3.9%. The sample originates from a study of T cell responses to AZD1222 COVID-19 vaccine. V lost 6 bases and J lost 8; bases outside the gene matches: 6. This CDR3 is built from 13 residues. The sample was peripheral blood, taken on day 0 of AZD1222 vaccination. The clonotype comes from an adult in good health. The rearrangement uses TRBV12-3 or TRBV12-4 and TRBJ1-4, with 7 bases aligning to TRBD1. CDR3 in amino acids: CASSRGKWEKLFF. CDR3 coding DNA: TGTGCCAGCAGCAGGGGGAAGTGGGAAAAACTGTTTTTT.